One T cell receptor beta chain is described in this entry. The sample is drawn from a study of shared clonotypes between healthy human individuals. Every contributor of samples was a Caucasian grown-up residing in Nashville, Tennessee. Germline V gene sequence: CDR1 SGHAT, CDR2 FQNNGV. Trimming left V 2 bases short and J 8 bases short, with 12 bases between. The length of the CDR3 is 14 residues. Assay runs were performed at deep level. Assay: immunoSEQ multiplex PCR; the TCRdb copy retains only in-frame clones and omits some. The profile covers more than 550,000 clones, with approximately 72% appearing a single time and over 1.5% taken by the ten largest.

The chain joins TRBV11-2 to TRBJ2-2, with D possibly matching TRBD1 (5 bases). The sequenced sample consisted of memory CD4+ T cells sorted from blood. The subset: CD45RA-negative fraction. The receptor was derived from a woman under 40 in good health. This CDR3 is CASSLQGTAGELFF. As DNA, the CDR3 is TGTGCCAGCAGCTTACAGGGAACGGCGGGGGAGCTGTTTTTT.